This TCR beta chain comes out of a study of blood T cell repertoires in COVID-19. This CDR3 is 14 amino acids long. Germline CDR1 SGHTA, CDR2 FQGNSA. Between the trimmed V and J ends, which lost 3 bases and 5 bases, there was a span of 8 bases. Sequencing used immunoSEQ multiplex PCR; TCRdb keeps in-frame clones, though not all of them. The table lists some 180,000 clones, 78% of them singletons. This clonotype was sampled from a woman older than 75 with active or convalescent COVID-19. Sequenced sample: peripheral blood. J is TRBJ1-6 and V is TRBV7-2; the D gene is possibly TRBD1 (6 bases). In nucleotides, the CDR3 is TGTGCCAGCAGCTTGGGGACACATAATTCACCCCTCCACTTT. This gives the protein CASSLGTHNSPLHF.